This T cell receptor (beta chain) was sequenced for a study of T-cell reconstitution after alpha-beta-depleted transplantation in children. Study results and caveats: T-cell numbers and diversity, one year after transplant, stemmed largely from T cells that were newly produced. Alpha-beta T cells present about two months after transplant were reported to originate from several hundred expanded graft clones.

The table lists this clonotype with a few counts. As yet, its antigen is unknown. Library preparation (for TCRbeta) was performed with unique molecular identifiers. TCRdb fed the PCR reads into MiXCR, producing one record per CDR3 protein. The data show about 350,000 distinct CDR3 sequences, around 15% seen once. The length of the CDR3 is 13 residues. V lost 1 base, J lost 4 bases, and 8 bases lay in between. The germline V gene has CDR1 SEHNR and CDR2 FQNEAQ (reference sequence). This receptor was identified in a male patient between 2 and 15 years old who had a stem cell transplant for acute lymphoblastic leukemia, so the T cells may come from the graft donor. Sequenced here: PBMCs, mostly from graft donor cells, sampled 360 days after TCRalphabeta/CD19-depleted stem cell transplant. This chain links TRBV7-9 with TRBJ2-7, with D unclear. CDR3 in amino acids: CASSLGPEYEQYF. In nucleotides, the CDR3 is TGTGCCAGCAGCTTAGGTCCGGAATACGAGCAGTACTTC.